This T cell receptor beta chain was recovered during a study of blood T cells in healthy people across ages. Study observations and caveats: It was held that diversity estimates obtained from one million T cells represented underestimates. Age brought a roughly linear fall in TCR beta diversity measured per million T cells.

Details on this clonotype: Its antigen is undetermined.

Per germline, CDR1 SGDLS and CDR2 YYNGEE. The CDR3 contains 16 residues. Between the trimmed V and J ends, which lost 2 bases and 2 bases, there was a span of 16 bases. A sample-barcoded 5' primer and a J-beta primer mix were used in a second PCR of roughly 7 to 11 cycles. TCRdb reprocessed the 5' RACE reads via MiXCR and lists one record per CDR3 protein. The table includes approximately 1.5 million distinct CDR3 sequences, roughly 32% detected once. This clonotype originated in a woman in her 30s in good health. Sequences were obtained from blood. The chain is built from TRBV9 and TRBJ2-5; D possibly corresponds to TRBD2 (7 bases). CDR3 region: CASSVGRGALQETQYF. As DNA, the CDR3 is TGTGCCAGCAGCGTGGGGAGGGGGGCCCTTCAAGAGACCCAGTACTTC.